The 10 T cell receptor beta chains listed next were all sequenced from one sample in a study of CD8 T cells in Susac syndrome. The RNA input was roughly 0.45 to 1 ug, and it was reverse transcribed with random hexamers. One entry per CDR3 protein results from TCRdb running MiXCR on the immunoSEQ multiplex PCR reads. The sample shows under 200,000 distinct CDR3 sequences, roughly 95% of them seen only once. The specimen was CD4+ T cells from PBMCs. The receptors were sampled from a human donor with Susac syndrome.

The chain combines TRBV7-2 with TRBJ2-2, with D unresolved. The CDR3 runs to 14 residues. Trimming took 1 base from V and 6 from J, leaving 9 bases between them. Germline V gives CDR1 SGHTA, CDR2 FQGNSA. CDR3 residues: CASSLELYPGELFF. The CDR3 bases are TGTGCCAGCAGCTTAGAGCTTTACCCCGGGGAGCTGTTTTTT.

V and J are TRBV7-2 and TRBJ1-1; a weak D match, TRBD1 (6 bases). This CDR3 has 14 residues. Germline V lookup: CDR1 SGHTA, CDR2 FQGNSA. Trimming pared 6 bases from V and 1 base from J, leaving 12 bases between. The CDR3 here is CASRPGVANTEAFF. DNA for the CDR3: TGTGCCAGCAGGCCAGGGGTGGCGAACACTGAAGCTTTCTTT.

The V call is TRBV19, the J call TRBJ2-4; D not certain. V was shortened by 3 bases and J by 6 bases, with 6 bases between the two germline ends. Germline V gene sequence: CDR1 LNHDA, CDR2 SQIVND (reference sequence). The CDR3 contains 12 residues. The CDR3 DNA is TGTGCCAGTAGTATTCTCGGAAACATTCAGTACTTC. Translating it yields CASSILGNIQYF.

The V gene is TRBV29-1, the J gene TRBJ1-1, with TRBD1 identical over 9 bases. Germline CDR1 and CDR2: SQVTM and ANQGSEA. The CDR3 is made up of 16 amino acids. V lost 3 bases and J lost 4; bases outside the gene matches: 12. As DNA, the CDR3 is TGCAGCGTTGACTTTACCGGACAGGGGTGGAGCACTGAAGCTTTCTTT. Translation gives CSVDFTGQGWSTEAFF.

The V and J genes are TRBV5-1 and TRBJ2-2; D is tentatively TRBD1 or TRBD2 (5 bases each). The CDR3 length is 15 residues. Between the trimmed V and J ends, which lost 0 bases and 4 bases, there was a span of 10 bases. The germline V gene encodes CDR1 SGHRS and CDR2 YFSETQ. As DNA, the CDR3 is TGCGCCAGCAGCTTGGGGTCAGGGACCACCGGGGAGCTGTTTTTT. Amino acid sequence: CASSLGSGTTGELFF.

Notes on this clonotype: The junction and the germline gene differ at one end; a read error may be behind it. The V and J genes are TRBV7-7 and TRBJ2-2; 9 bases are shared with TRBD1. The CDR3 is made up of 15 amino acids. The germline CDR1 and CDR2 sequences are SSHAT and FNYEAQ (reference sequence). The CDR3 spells CASSNAGQGIGELFF. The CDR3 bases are TGTGCTAGCAGCAACGCGGGACAGGGTATCGGGGAGCTGTTTTTT.

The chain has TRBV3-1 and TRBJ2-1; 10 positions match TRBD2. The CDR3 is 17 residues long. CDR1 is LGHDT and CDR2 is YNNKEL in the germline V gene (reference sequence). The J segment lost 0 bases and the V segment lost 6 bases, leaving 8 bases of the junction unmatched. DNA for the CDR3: TGTGCCAGCAGTACCTTAGCGGGGGGATCCTCCTACAATGAGCAGTTCTTC. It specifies CASSTLAGGSSYNEQFF.

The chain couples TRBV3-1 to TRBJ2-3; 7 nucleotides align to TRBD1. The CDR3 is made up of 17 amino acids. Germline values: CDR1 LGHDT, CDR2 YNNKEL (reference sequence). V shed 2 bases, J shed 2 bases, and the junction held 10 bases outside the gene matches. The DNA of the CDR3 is TGTGCCAGCAGCCAACCGACGGACAGGATCAACACAGATACGCAGTATTTT. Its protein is CASSQPTDRINTDTQYF.

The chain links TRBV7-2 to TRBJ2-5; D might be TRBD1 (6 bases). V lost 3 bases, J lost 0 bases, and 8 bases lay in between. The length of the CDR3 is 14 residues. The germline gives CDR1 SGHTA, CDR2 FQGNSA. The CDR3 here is CASSFGQYQETQYF. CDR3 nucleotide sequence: TGTGCCAGCAGCTTTGGACAGTACCAAGAGACCCAGTACTTC.

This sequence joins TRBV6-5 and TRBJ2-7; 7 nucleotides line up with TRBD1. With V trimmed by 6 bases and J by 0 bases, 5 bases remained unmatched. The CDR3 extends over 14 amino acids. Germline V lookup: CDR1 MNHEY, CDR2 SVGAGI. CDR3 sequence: CASRGQSPSYEQYF. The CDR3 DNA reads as TGTGCCAGCAGGGGACAGAGCCCCTCCTACGAGCAGTACTTC.